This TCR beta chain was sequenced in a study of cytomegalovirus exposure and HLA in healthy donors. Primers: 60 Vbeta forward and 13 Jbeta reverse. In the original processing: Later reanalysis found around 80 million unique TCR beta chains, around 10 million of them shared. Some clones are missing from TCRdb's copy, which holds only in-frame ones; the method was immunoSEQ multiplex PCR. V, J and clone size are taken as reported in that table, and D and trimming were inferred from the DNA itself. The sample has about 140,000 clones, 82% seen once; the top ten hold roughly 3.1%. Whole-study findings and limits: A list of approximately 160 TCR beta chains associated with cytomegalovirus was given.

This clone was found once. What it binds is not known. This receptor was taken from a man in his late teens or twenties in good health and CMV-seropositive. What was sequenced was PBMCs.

CDR3 loop: CASSLSGISSYEQYF. Here the CDR3 DNA reads TGTGCCAGCAGCTTAAGTGGCATAAGCTCCTACGAGCAGTACTTC. The V call is TRBV7-9, the J call TRBJ2-7, with D unclear. Trimming left V 2 bases short and J 0 bases short, with 11 bases between. This CDR3 is built from 15 residues. Germline V gives CDR1 SEHNR, CDR2 FQNEAQ (reference sequence). Together with reference TRBV7-9 and TRBJ2-7, the CDR3 gives the full variable domain: DTGVSQNPRHKITKRGQNVTFRCDPISEHNRLYWYRQTLGQGPEFLTYFQNEAQLEKSRLLSDRFSAERPKGSFSTLEIQRTEQGDSAMYLCASSLSGISSYEQYFGPGTRLTVT.